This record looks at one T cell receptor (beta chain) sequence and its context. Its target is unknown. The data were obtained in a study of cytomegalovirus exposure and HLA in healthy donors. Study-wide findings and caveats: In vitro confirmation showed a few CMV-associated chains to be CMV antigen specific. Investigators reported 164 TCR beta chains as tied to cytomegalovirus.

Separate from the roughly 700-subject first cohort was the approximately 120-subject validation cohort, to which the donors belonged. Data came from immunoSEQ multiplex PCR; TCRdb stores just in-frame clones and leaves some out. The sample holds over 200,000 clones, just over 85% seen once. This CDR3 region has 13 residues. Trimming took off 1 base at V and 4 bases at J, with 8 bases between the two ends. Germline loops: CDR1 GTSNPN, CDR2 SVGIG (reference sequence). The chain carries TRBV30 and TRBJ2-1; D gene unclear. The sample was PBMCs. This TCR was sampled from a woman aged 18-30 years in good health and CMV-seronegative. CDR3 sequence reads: CAWSADTYNEQFF. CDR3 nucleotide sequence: TGTGCCTGGAGTGCAGACACTTACAATGAGCAGTTCTTC.